Presented here are 19 T cell receptor beta chains from one specimen sequenced in a study of T cell repertoires in cytomegalovirus infection. From the reads, TCRdb called clonotypes with MiXCR, one entry per CDR3 protein. Of some 280,000 distinct CDR3 sequences listed, approximately 15% are singletons. Sequencing was performed on PBMCs. Source of these receptors: a human donor in good health (CMV status not recorded). Some clones in this sample may be carry-over from other donors' samples.

This clonotype has a handful of counts. V is TRBV5-6 and J is TRBJ2-2; D possibly uses TRBD1 or TRBD2 (5 bases each). Germline values: CDR1 SGHDT, CDR2 YYEEEE. The CDR3 length is 14 residues. V was pared by 4 bases and J by 5 bases, with 12 bases between. Written as DNA, the CDR3 is TGTGCCAGCAGCACCACTGGGGGAACCGGGGAGCTGTTTTTT. Translated: CASSTTGGTGELFF.

This clonotype came up a few times. The genes are TRBV20-1 and TRBJ2-7, with D tentatively TRBD1 (5 bases). V gave up 4 bases and J gave up 0 bases, with 22 bases separating them. The CDR3 spans 17 residues. CDR1 DFQATT and CDR2 SNEGSKA come from the germline V gene (reference sequence). CDR3 sequence: CSANPPLGQGSSYEQYF. In DNA form, the CDR3 reads TGCAGTGCTAACCCACCACTCGGGCAGGGTAGCTCCTACGAGCAGTACTTC.

CDR3 region: CASSLVPRDGELFF. The CDR3 coding sequence is TGTGCCAGCAGCTTAGTTCCGCGGGACGGGGAGCTGTTTTTT. This chain joins TRBV7-7 and TRBJ2-2; D possibly corresponds to TRBD2 (6 bases). Germline-derived CDR1 and CDR2 are SSHAT and FNYEAQ (reference sequence). CDR3 length: 14 residues. V lost 1 base to trimming and J lost 7 bases, with 10 bases between them.

This clonotype came up many times. The chain joins TRBV7-2 to TRBJ2-5; D remains ambiguous. The CDR3 sequence is 12 residues long. Germline lookup yields CDR1 SGHTA and CDR2 FQGNSA. V was trimmed by 0 bases and J by 5 bases, leaving 4 bases between them. CDR3 amino acids: CASSLARETQYF. The DNA for the CDR3 is TGTGCCAGCAGCTTAGCGAGGGAGACCCAGTACTTC.

CDR3 amino acids: CSARIFRTGELFF. The CDR3 nucleotides are TGCAGTGCTAGAATCTTTCGAACCGGGGAGCTGTTTTTT. The V call is TRBV20-1, the J call TRBJ2-2; D remains ambiguous. Germline V gene sequence: CDR1 DFQATT, CDR2 SNEGSKA (reference sequence). This CDR3 has 13 residues. Trimming stripped 2 bases from V and 5 bases from J, with 9 bases between.

This clonotype was counted at least ten times. The chain employs TRBV7-2 and TRBJ2-7; D possibly corresponds to TRBD2 (6 bases). The CDR3 totals 14 residues. V lost 6 bases to trimming and J lost 2 bases, with 14 bases between them. CDR1 SGHTA and CDR2 FQGNSA come from the germline V gene. For the CDR3, the DNA is TGTGCCAGCAGGGGTGGAGGGTCGACCTACGAGCAGTACTTC. Protein product: CASRGGGSTYEQYF.

The rearrangement joins TRBV12-3 or TRBV12-4 to TRBJ2-3; D might be TRBD1 (6 bases). The length of the CDR3 is 15 residues. Trimming left V 1 base short and J 1 base short, with 9 bases between. CDR3 in DNA: TGTGCCAGCAGTTTAGGGACAGCTCGCACAGATACGCAGTATTTT. It codes for CASSLGTARTDTQYF.

This clonotype was seen a few times. The rearrangement links TRBV7-2 to TRBJ1-1, with D hard to call. V was shortened by 4 bases and J by 6 bases, with 9 bases between the two germline ends. The length of the CDR3 is 12 residues. Per the germline V gene, CDR1 is SGHTA and CDR2 is FQGNSA. The CDR3 nucleotides are TGTGCCAGCAGCTCCTTCCGGCCTGAAGCTTTCTTT. This translates into CASSSFRPEAFF.

This clonotype was observed many times. In DNA, the CDR3 is TGTGCCAGCAGCTTCTTTCTCAGCTCTGGGGCCAACGTCCTGACTTTC. Its translation: CASSFFLSSGANVLTF. This rearrangement joins TRBV7-2 to TRBJ2-6; D is undetermined. Germline V gene lookup returns CDR1 SGHTA and CDR2 FQGNSA. The CDR3 has 16 amino acids. With 3 bases removed from V and 0 bases from J, the gap between germline ends came to 9 bases.

This clonotype was found many times. The chain is built from TRBV7-2 and TRBJ2-7; tentatively, D is TRBD1 (6 bases). CDR1 is SGHTA, CDR2 FQGNSA, per germline. With 5 bases removed from V and 6 bases from J, the gap between germline ends came to 14 bases. The CDR3 is made up of 13 amino acids. The CDR3 DNA reads TGTGCCAGCAGCGGAACTAGGGGGAGCGAGCAGTACTTC. Encoded protein: CASSGTRGSEQYF.

This clonotype came up many times. V and J are TRBV7-2 and TRBJ2-3; no clear D. From germline, CDR1 is SGHTA and CDR2 FQGNSA. The CDR3 covers 14 residues. V was clipped by 1 base and J by 3 bases, with 8 bases between them. The CDR3 nucleotides read TGTGCCAGCAGCTTAGGTTCAGATACAGATACGCAGTATTTT. It yields the protein CASSLGSDTDTQYF.

Many counts were recorded for this clonotype. The chain joins TRBV7-9 to TRBJ1-2, with D unclear. This CDR3 has 16 residues. Trimming removed 0 bases from V and 6 bases from J, with 17 bases in between. Germline V gives CDR1 SEHNR, CDR2 FQNEAQ (reference sequence). The chain's CDR3 is CASSLALGSRGNGYTF. For the CDR3, the DNA is TGTGCCAGCAGCTTAGCTTTGGGTTCGCGTGGGAATGGCTACACCTTC.

V and J are TRBV2 and TRBJ2-3; D is unclear. Germline CDR1 and CDR2: SNHLY and FYNNEI. Between the trimmed V and J ends, which lost 5 bases and 6 bases, there was a span of 12 bases. This CDR3 is 13 amino acids long. The CDR3 sequence: CASSRFLEDTQYF. The CDR3 DNA reads as TGTGCCAGCAGTCGCTTCCTGGAGGATACGCAGTATTTT.

The chain joins TRBV11-2 to TRBJ1-1, with a possible D match to TRBD1 (5 bases). Germline V gene sequence: CDR1 SGHAT, CDR2 FQNNGV. Trimming cost V 0 bases and J 6 bases, with 11 bases left between them. CDR3 size: 14 residues. CDR3 protein: CASSLEGGGAEAFF. CDR3 sequence (DNA): TGTGCCAGCAGCTTAGAGGGGGGAGGCGCTGAAGCTTTCTTT.

Comment on this clonotype: At one end, the junction sequence differs from germline, possibly due to a read error. The gene calls are TRBV28 and TRBJ2-1; 8 bases map to TRBD2. This CDR3 is built from 16 residues. CDR1 and CDR2 (germline): MDHEN, SYDVKM. Written as DNA, the CDR3 is TGTACCAGCAGTTCCAGGGGTAGCGGGAAATGGGATGAGCAGTTCTTC. Translating it yields CTSSSRGSGKWDEQFF.

This clonotype has at least ten counts. J is TRBJ1-3 and V is TRBV6-5; no firm D call. CDR3 length: 12 amino acids. V lost 7 bases and J lost 6, with 10 bases in between. Germline CDR1 MNHEY, CDR2 SVGAGI. CDR3 sequence: CASTRSENTIYF. In DNA form, the CDR3 reads TGTGCCAGCACGAGGTCAGAAAACACCATATATTTT.

This clonotype was recorded at least ten times. The V and J genes are TRBV19 and TRBJ2-4, with D unresolved. The CDR3 spans 15 residues. The ends were cut back, 0 bases at V and 1 base at J, with 7 bases in the middle. In germline, CDR1 is LNHDA, CDR2 SQIVND (reference sequence). CDR3 in DNA: TGTGCCAGTAGTATAGATAAGAATGCCAAAAACATTCAGTACTTC. Protein: CASSIDKNAKNIQYF.

This clonotype came up many times. The chain links TRBV7-6 to TRBJ2-1; a weak D match, TRBD1 (5 bases). Per the germline V gene, CDR1 is SGHVS and CDR2 is FNYEAQ. Trimming removed 5 bases at V and 3 bases at J, with 23 bases between. The CDR3 is made up of 18 amino acids. The CDR3 DNA sequence: TGTGCCAGCAGCCCGAAACTGGACATGAGCCCGATCTACAATGAGCAGTTCTTC. Its protein product is CASSPKLDMSPIYNEQFF.

The chain carries TRBV24-1 and TRBJ2-1, with 11 bases matching TRBD2. The CDR3 covers 15 residues. Trimming removed 7 bases from V and 7 bases from J; junction bases left unmatched: 8. Germline CDR1 is KGHDR and CDR2 is SFDVKD. In nucleotides, the CDR3 is TGTGCCACCAGCCTTACTAGCGGGAGAAGGAATGAGCAGTTCTTC. Translated: CATSLTSGRRNEQFF.